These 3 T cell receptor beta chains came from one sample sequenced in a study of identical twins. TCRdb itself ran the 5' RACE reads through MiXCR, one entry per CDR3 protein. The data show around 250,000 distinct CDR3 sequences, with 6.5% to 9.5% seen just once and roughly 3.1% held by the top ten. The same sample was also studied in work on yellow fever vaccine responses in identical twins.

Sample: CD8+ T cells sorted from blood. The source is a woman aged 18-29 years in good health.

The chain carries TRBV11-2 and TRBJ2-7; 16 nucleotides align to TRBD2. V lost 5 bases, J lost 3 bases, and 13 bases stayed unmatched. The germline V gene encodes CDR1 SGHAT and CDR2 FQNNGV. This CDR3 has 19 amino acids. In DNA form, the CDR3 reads TGTGCCAGCAGCCAGGCCCCGGGACTAGCGGGGGGGGTCAGCTACGAGCAGTACTTC. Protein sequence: CASSQAPGLAGGVSYEQYF.

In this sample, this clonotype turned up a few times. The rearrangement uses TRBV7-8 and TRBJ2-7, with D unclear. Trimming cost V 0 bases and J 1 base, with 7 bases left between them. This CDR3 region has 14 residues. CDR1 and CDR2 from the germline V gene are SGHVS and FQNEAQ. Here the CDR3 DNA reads TGTGCCAGCAGCTTAGCGTTGGCGTCCTACGAGCAGTACTTC. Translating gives CASSLALASYEQYF.

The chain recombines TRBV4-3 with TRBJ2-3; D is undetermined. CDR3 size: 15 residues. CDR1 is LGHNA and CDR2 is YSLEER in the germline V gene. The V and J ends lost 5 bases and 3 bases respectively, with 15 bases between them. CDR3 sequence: CASSTTALGTDTQYF. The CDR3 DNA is TGCGCCAGCAGCACAACCGCGCTCGGGACAGATACGCAGTATTTT.